Below, 6 T cell receptor beta chains from the same sample are listed, as sequenced in a study of blood T cell repertoires in COVID-19. This table comes from immunoSEQ multiplex PCR, and its TCRdb copy is limited to in-frame clones, with some not included. The data contain fewer than 60,000 clones, about four fifths of them seen just once; the ten biggest clones take up 6.5% to 8.5%. Sequences were obtained from peripheral blood. The origin of the receptors is a man aged 65-85 years with active COVID-19.

This chain joins TRBV3-1 (or the pseudogene TRBV3-2) and TRBJ2-2; 10 bases fit TRBD1. The germline V gene encodes CDR1 LGHDT and CDR2 YNNKEL (reference sequence). This CDR3 spans 15 amino acids. V lost 4 bases, J lost 6 bases, and 5 bases stayed unmatched. The CDR3 bases are TGTGCCAGCAGCCGGGGACAGGGGATGCCCGGGGAGCTGTTTTTT. Amino acid sequence: CASSRGQGMPGELFF.

The V gene is TRBV20-1, the J gene TRBJ2-3; D is possibly TRBD2 (6 bases). Between the trimmed V and J ends, which lost 3 bases and 4 bases, there was a span of 20 bases. Germline V gene lookup returns CDR1 DFQATT and CDR2 SNEGSKA (reference sequence). CDR3 size: 16 residues. The CDR3 loop is CSASGDIGSGADTQYF. Written as DNA, the CDR3 is TGCAGTGCTAGTGGGGATATTGGATCGGGAGCAGATACGCAGTATTTT.

The chain recombines TRBV11-3 with TRBJ2-1, with 9 bases lining up with TRBD1. Germline CDR1 reads SGHNT; CDR2 reads YENEEA. Trimming at V came to 5 bases and at J to 5 bases, leaving 4 bases not matched to a gene. The CDR3 contains 14 residues. The CDR3 loop is CASSRDRANNEQFF. DNA for the CDR3: TGTGCCAGCAGCCGGGACAGGGCGAACAATGAGCAGTTCTTC.

This chain joins TRBV4-1 and TRBJ2-7, with 7 nucleotides matching TRBD1. V lost 3 bases and J lost 3; bases outside the gene matches: 2. CDR3 length: 13 amino acids. CDR1 and CDR2 from the germline V gene are MGHRA and YSYEKL. DNA for the CDR3: TGCGCCAGCAGCCAGGACAGGTTCTACGAGCAGTACTTC. Protein sequence: CASSQDRFYEQYF.

V usage is TRBV3-1 (or the pseudogene TRBV3-2) and J usage is TRBJ1-6; D unclear. V lost 0 bases, J lost 11 bases, and 14 bases lay in between. CDR1 LGHDT and CDR2 YNNKEL come from the germline V gene (reference sequence). The CDR3 loop spans 15 amino acids. This CDR3 is CASSQDPRGSTPLHF. The CDR3 region has the DNA TGTGCCAGCAGCCAAGATCCCCGGGGATCGACACCCCTCCACTTT.

The chain links TRBV5-1 to TRBJ2-5, with 13 positions matching TRBD2. Trimming took 0 bases from V and 3 from J; bases not matched to a gene: 5. This CDR3 region has 17 residues. CDR1 SGHRS and CDR2 YFSETQ come from the germline V gene. The CDR3 sequence: CASSLGAGTSGEETQYF. The CDR3 DNA follows: TGCGCCAGCAGCTTGGGTGCCGGGACTAGCGGGGAAGAGACCCAGTACTTC. The variable domain in full, with the rest retrieved from reference TRBV5-1 and TRBJ2-5, is KAGVTQTPRYLIKTRGQQVTLSCSPISGHRSVSWYQQTPGQGLQFLFEYFSETQRNKGNFPGRFSGRQFSNSRSEMNVSTLELGDSALYLCASSLGAGTSGEETQYFGPGTRLLVL.